Listed here are 15 T cell receptor beta chains from one sample, sequenced in a study of shared clonotypes between healthy human individuals. Assay: immunoSEQ multiplex PCR; the TCRdb copy retains only in-frame clones and omits some. In the table there are about 680,000 clones, less than 80% of which are singletons. The specimen was memory CD4+ T cells sorted from blood. The subset here: CD45RA-negative fraction. The source of these receptors is a woman aged 25 to 39 in good health.

This rearrangement joins TRBV5-1 to TRBJ2-4; 7 nucleotides line up with TRBD2. Trimming took 4 bases from V and 9 from J; bases not matched to a gene: 16. CDR1 is SGHRS, CDR2 YFSETQ, per germline. CDR3 length: 16 amino acids. The CDR3 sequence is CASSPGWEGLQGIQYF. The DNA of the CDR3 is TGCGCCAGCAGCCCGGGATGGGAGGGCCTTCAGGGCATTCAGTACTTC. Full variable domain (missing parts from reference TRBV5-1 and TRBJ2-4): KAGVTQTPRYLIKTRGQQVTLSCSPISGHRSVSWYQQTPGQGLQFLFEYFSETQRNKGNFPGRFSGRQFSNSRSEMNVSTLELGDSALYLCASSPGWEGLQGIQYFGAGTRLSVL.

The gene calls are TRBV6-6 and TRBJ2-6; 7 bases are shared with TRBD1. The trim removed 6 bases at V and 2 bases at J, leaving 4 bases unmatched. The CDR3 covers 15 residues. Germline-derived CDR1 and CDR2 are MNHNY and SVGAGI (reference sequence). The CDR3 sequence is CASRRQGAGANVLTF. Written as DNA, the CDR3 is TGTGCCAGCAGACGACAGGGAGCTGGGGCCAACGTCCTGACTTTC.

The chain links TRBV11-2 to TRBJ2-7; possibly TRBD2 for D (5 bases). CDR3 length equals 14 residues. The germline CDR1 and CDR2 sequences are SGHAT and FQNNGV. V shed 2 bases and J shed 4 bases, with 12 bases lying between them. CDR3 sequence reads: CASSLRLREYEQYF. CDR3 nucleotides: TGTGCCAGCAGCTTACGACTGAGGGAGTACGAGCAGTACTTC.

The V call is TRBV19, the J call TRBJ1-5; 9 nucleotides align to TRBD1. Germline V gene sequence: CDR1 LNHDA, CDR2 SQIVND (reference sequence). J was trimmed by 5 bases and V by 4 bases; bases with no gene match: 9. The CDR3 spans 16 residues. DNA of the CDR3: TGTGCCAGTAGTAAAAAAACAGGGGGCGAGGATCAGCCCCAGCATTTT. The encoded protein is CASSKKTGGEDQPQHF.

This chain connects TRBV7-9 to TRBJ1-2; 8 bases match TRBD1. Looked up from germline, CDR1 is SEHNR and CDR2 is FQNEAQ (reference sequence). V shed 5 bases, J shed 4 bases, and the junction held 6 bases outside the gene matches. This CDR3 is built from 14 residues. CDR3 protein: CASSAPDRVYGYTF. CDR3 nucleotides: TGTGCCAGCAGCGCCCCGGACAGGGTCTATGGCTACACCTTC.

This clone was observed a few times. The chain employs TRBV5-1 and TRBJ2-7; D is perhaps TRBD2 (6 bases). Trimming removed 0 bases from V and 2 bases from J, with 12 bases in between. Germline assignment: CDR1 SGHRS and CDR2 YFSETQ. This CDR3 spans 15 amino acids. DNA for the CDR3: TGCGCCAGCAGCTTGGTGGCTAGCGCAGCCTACGAGCAGTACTTC. Protein: CASSLVASAAYEQYF.

V gene TRBV4-1 combines with J gene TRBJ2-1; D is tentatively TRBD1 or TRBD2 (5 bases each). The CDR3 sequence is 13 residues long. CDR1 and CDR2 (germline): MGHRA, YSYEKL. Trimming removed 4 bases from V and 9 bases from J, with 13 bases in between. DNA for the CDR3: TGCGCCAGCAGCCGGACCAGGGACGCTGAGCAGTTCTTC. It specifies CASSRTRDAEQFF.

J is TRBJ2-2 and V is TRBV19; D remains unclear. This CDR3 comprises 13 residues. In germline, CDR1 is LNHDA, CDR2 SQIVND (reference sequence). V dropped 6 bases and J dropped 15 bases, with 20 bases sitting between them. The CDR3 region is CASRPGPQHALFF. As DNA, the CDR3 is TGTGCCAGTAGACCCGGCCCTCAGCACGCGTTGTTTTTT.

The chain combines TRBV6-5 with TRBJ1-4, with D tentatively TRBD1 (5 bases). Looked up from germline, CDR1 is MNHEY and CDR2 is SVGAGI. This CDR3 is 14 amino acids long. V was cut by 5 bases and J by 8 bases, with 15 bases left in between. In nucleotides, the CDR3 is TGTGCCAGCAGTGGGGACGGGTTATGGGAAAAACTGTTTTTT. It translates to CASSGDGLWEKLFF.

In its sample, this clone was seen a few times. The chain employs TRBV27 and TRBJ2-7; 14 bases align to TRBD2. The germline gives CDR1 MNHEY, CDR2 SMNVEV (reference sequence). Germline trimming cut 3 bases from V and 12 bases from J; bases unmatched to any gene: 7. The CDR3 extends over 14 amino acids. CDR3: CASSFSGTSGSTYF. CDR3 in DNA: TGTGCCAGCAGTTTTTCCGGGACTAGCGGGAGTACGTACTTC.

This clone was detected once. The chain recombines TRBV7-7 with TRBJ2-2; TRBD1 aligns across 7 bases. The CDR3 covers 14 residues. Germline V lookup: CDR1 SSHAT, CDR2 FNYEAQ (reference sequence). Trimming removed 0 bases from V and 6 bases from J; junction bases left unmatched: 1. CDR3 region: CASSLAQGAGELFF. CDR3 nucleotide sequence: TGTGCCAGCAGCTTAGCGCAGGGGGCCGGGGAGCTGTTTTTT.

The chain combines TRBV4-3 with TRBJ2-1, with D possibly being TRBD1 (6 bases). There are 20 residues in the CDR3. Germline V lookup: CDR1 LGHNA, CDR2 YSLEER. The ends were cut back, 0 bases at V and 4 bases at J, with 25 bases in the middle. The DNA for the CDR3 is TGCGCCAGCAGCCAAGACCGATTCACCGGGACAACCAACCGGTACAATGAGCAGTTCTTC. Amino acid sequence: CASSQDRFTGTTNRYNEQFF.

This chain uses TRBV2 with TRBJ2-7, with no clear D. V lost 4 bases and J 7 bases, leaving 14 bases between the germline ends. Germline V gives CDR1 SNHLY, CDR2 FYNNEI. The CDR3 loop spans 13 amino acids. The CDR3 loop is CASSGEQTGEQYF. The CDR3 nucleotides are TGTGCCAGCAGTGGTGAGCAAACCGGGGAGCAGTACTTC. The full variable domain, with the rest looked up from reference TRBV2 and TRBJ2-7, is EPEVTQTPSHQVTQMGQEVILRCVPISNHLYFYWYRQILGQKVEFLVSFYNNEISEKSEIFDDQFSVERPDGSNFTLKIRSTKLEDSAMYFCASSGEQTGEQYFGPGTRLTVT.

The chain is built from TRBV19 and TRBJ1-5; weak D call: TRBD1 (6 bases). CDR1 LNHDA and CDR2 SQIVND come from the germline V gene (reference sequence). The CDR3 extends over 15 amino acids. Trimming took 8 bases from V and 3 from J, leaving 17 bases between them. The CDR3 here is CASLGGGGDNQPQHF. In nucleotides, the CDR3 is TGTGCCAGTTTGGGGGGCGGAGGGGACAATCAGCCCCAGCATTTT.

Points on this clone: Other DNA sequences of this sample code for an identical CDR3. The chain joins TRBV7-9 to TRBJ2-6; D call uncertain. This CDR3 contains 13 residues. Germline CDR1 is SEHNR and CDR2 is FQNEAQ (reference sequence). Trimming shortened V by 3 bases and J by 4 bases, and 4 bases separated the two germline ends. CDR3 residues: CASSFAGANVLTF. CDR3 in DNA: TGTGCCAGCAGCTTCGCCGGGGCCAACGTCCTGACTTTC.